A selection of T cell receptor beta chains follows, all from one sample in a study of shared clonotypes between healthy human individuals. The data were produced by immunoSEQ multiplex PCR, yet TCRdb's version contains in-frame clones alone and is incomplete. This table holds 900,000 to 1,200,000 clones, roughly 74% found once. The source material was memory CD4+ T cells from PBMCs. The source is a man between 18 and 29 years old in good health. Some clones in this sample may be carry-over from other donors' samples. Both conserved end residues are part of each CDR3. A D gene is named only where the DNA matches it firmly. Size is omitted from some rows. Given values are once, few, many or a class for expanded clones.

clone_size: NA
j_call: TRBJ1-3
d_call: NA
v_call: TRBV5-1
cdr3_nt: TGCGCCAGCAGTTATAACGACGGAGGAAACACCATATATTTT
cdr3_aa: CASSYNDGGNTIYF

clone_size: NA
j_call: TRBJ2-5
d_call: NA
v_call: TRBV4-2
cdr3_nt: TGTGCCAGCAGCCAAGATCTGGGAATATTCGAGACCCAGTACTTC
cdr3_aa: CASSQDLGIFETQYF

clone_size: NA
j_call: TRBJ2-7
d_call: NA
v_call: TRBV4-2
cdr3_nt: TGTGCCAGCAGCCAAGTCTTGGGGACACCTTCCTACGAGCAGTACTTC
cdr3_aa: CASSQVLGTPSYEQYF

clone_size: NA
j_call: TRBJ1-1
d_call: NA
v_call: TRBV20-1
cdr3_nt: TGCAGTGCTACCCGCGGCAGTGAAGCTTTCTTT
cdr3_aa: CSATRGSEAFF

clone_size: NA
j_call: TRBJ2-4
d_call: NA
v_call: TRBV5-1
cdr3_nt: TGCGCCAGCAGCGCGGGACCTCCGCGAGGAAACATTCAGTACTTC
cdr3_aa: CASSAGPPRGNIQYF

clone_size: NA
j_call: TRBJ1-2
d_call: TRBD1
v_call: TRBV5-1
cdr3_nt: TGCGCCAGCAGCTCGCAGGGGGCCTATGGCTACACCTTC
cdr3_aa: CASSSQGAYGYTF

clone_size: NA
j_call: TRBJ1-4
d_call: TRBD1
v_call: TRBV5-6
cdr3_nt: TGTGCCAGCAGCTGGGGACAGGGGGCAAGTGAAAAACTGTTTTTT
cdr3_aa: CASSWGQGASEKLFF

clone_size: NA
j_call: TRBJ2-5
d_call: TRBD1
v_call: TRBV11-2
cdr3_nt: TGTGCCAGCAGCCATAGACAGGGTGGCGTGACCCAGTACTTC
cdr3_aa: CASSHRQGGVTQYF

clone_size: many
j_call: TRBJ2-1
d_call: NA
v_call: TRBV19
cdr3_nt: TGTGCCAGTAGTATAATCGACAGGGAGGGTGGTGAGCAGTTCTTC
cdr3_aa: CASSIIDREGGEQFF

clone_size: few
j_call: TRBJ2-7
d_call: NA
v_call: TRBV21-1
cdr3_nt: TGTGCCAGCAGCAAAAGTAGCGGGGCGTTCTACGAGCAGTACTTC
cdr3_aa: CASSKSSGAFYEQYF

clone_size: NA
j_call: TRBJ1-4
d_call: NA
v_call: TRBV5-4
cdr3_nt: TGTGCCAGTGGGACACATAATGAAAAACTGTTTTTT
cdr3_aa: CASGTHNEKLFF

clone_size: NA
j_call: TRBJ1-6
d_call: NA
v_call: TRBV5-4
cdr3_nt: TGTGCCAGCAGCTTGGCAGGGTTAGGTTCACCCCTCCACTTT
cdr3_aa: CASSLAGLGSPLHF

clone_size: NA
j_call: TRBJ2-7
d_call: TRBD2
v_call: TRBV5-1
cdr3_nt: TGCGCCAGCAGCTTTGGGAGCGGGAGGGCCCACGAGCAGTACTTC
cdr3_aa: CASSFGSGRAHEQYF

clone_size: few
j_call: TRBJ1-1
d_call: NA
v_call: TRBV7-2
cdr3_nt: TGTGCCAGCAGCTTAGAATCCAGGAACACTGAAGCTTTCTTT
cdr3_aa: CASSLESRNTEAFF

clone_size: NA
j_call: TRBJ1-2
d_call: NA
v_call: TRBV5-4
cdr3_nt: TGTGCCAGCAGCTTGGATAGCTATGGCTACACCTTC
cdr3_aa: CASSLDSYGYTF

clone_size: many
j_call: TRBJ1-3
d_call: TRBD1
v_call: TRBV6-6
cdr3_nt: TGTGCCAGCAGTGACAGGGCGAGGGGCGGAAACACCATATATTTT
cdr3_aa: CASSDRARGGNTIYF

clone_size: NA
j_call: TRBJ1-3
d_call: NA
v_call: TRBV28
cdr3_nt: TGTGCCAGCAGCCGCGGAGGGTTCCGAAACACCATATATTTT
cdr3_aa: CASSRGGFRNTIYF

clone_size: NA
j_call: TRBJ1-2
d_call: TRBD1
v_call: TRBV10-3
cdr3_nt: TGTGCCATCAGTGCCCAGGGGGCGTTTAACTATGGCTACACCTTC
cdr3_aa: CAISAQGAFNYGYTF

clone_size: NA
j_call: TRBJ1-1
d_call: NA
v_call: TRBV4-2
cdr3_nt: TGTGCCAGCAGCCAAGTGGCAGCCGGTGGATCTGAAGCTTTCTTT
cdr3_aa: CASSQVAAGGSEAFF

clone_size: NA
j_call: TRBJ2-1
d_call: NA
v_call: TRBV7-3
cdr3_nt: TGTGCCAGCAGCTTAACGGGGATCAATGAGCAGTTCTTC
cdr3_aa: CASSLTGINEQFF

clone_size: NA
j_call: TRBJ2-7
d_call: TRBD1
v_call: TRBV27
cdr3_nt: TGTGCCAGCAGTTTCTTACAGGGGGCCTACGAGCAGTACTTC
cdr3_aa: CASSFLQGAYEQYF

clone_size: NA
j_call: TRBJ1-2
d_call: NA
v_call: TRBV5-4
cdr3_nt: TGTGCCAGCAGCTTGCGCACAGGACCCGCGTATGGCTACACCTTC
cdr3_aa: CASSLRTGPAYGYTF

clone_size: NA
j_call: TRBJ2-1
d_call: NA
v_call: TRBV7-3
cdr3_nt: TGTGCCAGCAGCTTAAATGGTTTCTCCTACAATGAGCAGTTCTTC
cdr3_aa: CASSLNGFSYNEQFF

clone_size: NA
j_call: TRBJ2-5
d_call: NA
v_call: TRBV7-2
cdr3_nt: TGTGCCAGCAGCTTAGCGGCGTCCAAGGGACTGCAGACCCAGTACTTC
cdr3_aa: CASSLAASKGLQTQYF

clone_size: NA
j_call: TRBJ2-2
d_call: NA
v_call: TRBV5-4
cdr3_nt: TGTGCCAGCAGCTCGCCGGGCGCGAACACCGGGGAGCTGTTTTTT
cdr3_aa: CASSSPGANTGELFF

clone_size: NA
j_call: TRBJ2-5
d_call: NA
v_call: TRBV18
cdr3_nt: TGTGCCAGCTCAGAGAGACAGGGAGGATGGCAAGAGACCCAGTACTTC
cdr3_aa: CASSERQGGWQETQYF

clone_size: many
j_call: TRBJ2-5
d_call: NA
v_call: TRBV9
cdr3_nt: TGTGCCAGCAGCGTAGATCAGGAACAAGAGACCCAGTACTTC
cdr3_aa: CASSVDQEQETQYF

clone_size: NA
j_call: TRBJ1-3
d_call: NA
v_call: TRBV4-2
cdr3_nt: TGTGCCAGCAGCCAAGATCCCCGGGGCGTCTTTGCGGGAAACACCATATATTTT
cdr3_aa: CASSQDPRGVFAGNTIYF

clone_size: NA
j_call: TRBJ2-5
d_call: TRBD2
v_call: TRBV7-9
cdr3_nt: TGTGCCAGCAGCCGATACCCAGCGGGAGGCGAGACCCAGTACTTC
cdr3_aa: CASSRYPAGGETQYF

clone_size: NA
j_call: TRBJ2-2
d_call: NA
v_call: TRBV11-2
cdr3_nt: TGTGCCAGCAGCCCCATCGCAGGGGAGGCCGCCGGGGAGCTGTTTTTT
cdr3_aa: CASSPIAGEAAGELFF

clone_size: few
j_call: TRBJ2-5
d_call: TRBD1
v_call: TRBV6-5
cdr3_nt: TGTGCCAGCAGTAATGACAGGGGGCCGGGAGAGACCCAGTACTTC
cdr3_aa: CASSNDRGPGETQYF

clone_size: NA
j_call: TRBJ1-1
d_call: NA
v_call: TRBV11-2
cdr3_nt: TGTGCCAGCAGGGGGATGAGAGGGAACACTGAAGCTTTCTTT
cdr3_aa: CASRGMRGNTEAFF

clone_size: NA
j_call: TRBJ2-3
d_call: NA
v_call: TRBV5-8
cdr3_nt: TGTGCCAGCAGCTACGACTTCACAGATACGCAGTATTTT
cdr3_aa: CASSYDFTDTQYF

clone_size: NA
j_call: TRBJ2-5
d_call: NA
v_call: TRBV6-1
cdr3_nt: TGTGCCAGCAGTGCCGGGTCTAGGGTGCAGACCCAGTACTTC
cdr3_aa: CASSAGSRVQTQYF

clone_size: NA
j_call: TRBJ2-1
d_call: TRBD1
v_call: TRBV6-5
cdr3_nt: TGTGCCAGCACCAGGGGGTTTCAATACAATGAGCAGTTCTTC
cdr3_aa: CASTRGFQYNEQFF

clone_size: NA
j_call: TRBJ2-5
d_call: TRBD2
v_call: TRBV6-4
cdr3_nt: TGTGCCAGCAGCCTGGTTACCTGCGGGAGGGTAAGAGAGACCCAGTACTTC
cdr3_aa: CASSLVTCGRVRETQYF

clone_size: few
j_call: TRBJ1-5
d_call: NA
v_call: TRBV5-1
cdr3_nt: TGCGCCAGCAGCTTGGGGATCCGGGGGGGCAATCAGCCCCAGCATTTT
cdr3_aa: CASSLGIRGGNQPQHF

clone_size: NA
j_call: TRBJ2-3
d_call: NA
v_call: TRBV15
cdr3_nt: TGTGCCACCAGGTCGTTTACGGGAGCAGATACGCAGTATTTT
cdr3_aa: CATRSFTGADTQYF